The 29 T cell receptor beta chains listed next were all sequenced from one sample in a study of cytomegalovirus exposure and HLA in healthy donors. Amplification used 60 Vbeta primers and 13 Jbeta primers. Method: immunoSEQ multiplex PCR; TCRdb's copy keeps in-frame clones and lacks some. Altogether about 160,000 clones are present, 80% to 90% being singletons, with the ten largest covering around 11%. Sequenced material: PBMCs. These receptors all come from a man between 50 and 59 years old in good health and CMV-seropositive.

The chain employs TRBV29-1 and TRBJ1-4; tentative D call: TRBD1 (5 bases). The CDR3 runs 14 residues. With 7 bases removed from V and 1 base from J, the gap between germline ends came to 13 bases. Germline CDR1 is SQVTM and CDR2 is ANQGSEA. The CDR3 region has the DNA TGCAGCGCCTCAAAGCAGGGAACTAATGAAAAACTGTTTTTT. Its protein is CSASKQGTNEKLFF.

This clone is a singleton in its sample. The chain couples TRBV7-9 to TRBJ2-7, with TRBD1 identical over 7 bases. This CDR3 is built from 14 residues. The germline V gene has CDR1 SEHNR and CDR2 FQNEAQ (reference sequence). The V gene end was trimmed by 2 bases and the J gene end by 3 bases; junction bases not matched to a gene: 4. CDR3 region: CASSLYRDSYEQYF. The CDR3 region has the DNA TGTGCCAGCAGCTTATACCGGGACAGCTACGAGCAGTACTTC.

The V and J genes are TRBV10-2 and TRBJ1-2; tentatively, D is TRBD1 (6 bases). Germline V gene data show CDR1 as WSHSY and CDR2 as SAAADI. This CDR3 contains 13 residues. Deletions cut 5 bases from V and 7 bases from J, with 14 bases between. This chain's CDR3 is CASSPDSISGYTF. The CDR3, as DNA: TGCGCCAGCAGTCCGGACAGTATTTCTGGCTACACCTTC.

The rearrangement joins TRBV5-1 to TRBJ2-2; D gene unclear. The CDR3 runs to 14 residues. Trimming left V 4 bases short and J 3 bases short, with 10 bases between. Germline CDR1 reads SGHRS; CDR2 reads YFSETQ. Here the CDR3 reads CASSQVLDTGELFF. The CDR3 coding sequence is TGCGCCAGCAGCCAAGTCCTAGACACCGGGGAGCTGTTTTTT.

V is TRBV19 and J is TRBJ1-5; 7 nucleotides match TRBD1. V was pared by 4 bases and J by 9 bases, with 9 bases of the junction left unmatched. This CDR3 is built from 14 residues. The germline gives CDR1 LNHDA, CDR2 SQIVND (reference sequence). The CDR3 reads CASSRDSPLRPQHF. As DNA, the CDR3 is TGTGCCAGTAGTAGGGACAGCCCTTTAAGGCCCCAGCATTTT.

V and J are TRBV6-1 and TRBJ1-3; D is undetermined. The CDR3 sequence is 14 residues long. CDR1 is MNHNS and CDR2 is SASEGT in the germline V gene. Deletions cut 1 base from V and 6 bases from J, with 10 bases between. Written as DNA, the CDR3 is TGTGCCAGCAGTGAAGGGCAGGTCCTAAACACCATATATTTT. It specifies CASSEGQVLNTIYF.

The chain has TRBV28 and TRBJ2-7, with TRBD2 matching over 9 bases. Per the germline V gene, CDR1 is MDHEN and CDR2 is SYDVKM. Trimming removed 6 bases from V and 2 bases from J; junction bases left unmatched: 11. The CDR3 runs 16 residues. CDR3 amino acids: CASSTTSGSAPYEQYF. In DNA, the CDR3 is TGTGCCAGCAGCACCACTAGCGGGTCGGCCCCCTACGAGCAGTACTTC.

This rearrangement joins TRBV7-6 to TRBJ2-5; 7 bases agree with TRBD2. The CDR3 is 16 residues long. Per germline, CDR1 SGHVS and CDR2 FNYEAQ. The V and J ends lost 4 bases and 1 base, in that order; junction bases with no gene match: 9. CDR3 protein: CASSSERGGLQETQYF. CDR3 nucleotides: TGTGCCAGCAGCTCCGAGAGGGGAGGGCTCCAAGAGACCCAGTACTTC.

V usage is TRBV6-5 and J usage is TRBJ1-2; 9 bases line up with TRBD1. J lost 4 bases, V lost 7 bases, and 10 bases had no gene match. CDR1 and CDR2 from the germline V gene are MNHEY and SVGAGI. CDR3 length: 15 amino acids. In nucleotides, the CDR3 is TGTGCCAGCAACTCATTGGACAGGGGCCGCTATGGCTACACCTTC. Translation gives CASNSLDRGRYGYTF.

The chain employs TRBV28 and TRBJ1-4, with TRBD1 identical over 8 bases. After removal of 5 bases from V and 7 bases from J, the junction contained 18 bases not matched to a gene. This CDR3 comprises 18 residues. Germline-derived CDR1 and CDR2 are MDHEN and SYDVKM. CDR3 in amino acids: CASSHFQGAKGLGEKLFF. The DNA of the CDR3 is TGTGCCAGCAGTCATTTTCAGGGGGCGAAAGGTCTGGGTGAAAAACTGTTTTTT.

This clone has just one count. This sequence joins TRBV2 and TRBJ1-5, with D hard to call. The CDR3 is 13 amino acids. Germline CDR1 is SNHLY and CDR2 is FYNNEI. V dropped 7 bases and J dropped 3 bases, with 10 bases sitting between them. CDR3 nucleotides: TGTGCCAGCAACGGGAACCTCAATCAGCCCCAGCATTTT. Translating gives CASNGNLNQPQHF.

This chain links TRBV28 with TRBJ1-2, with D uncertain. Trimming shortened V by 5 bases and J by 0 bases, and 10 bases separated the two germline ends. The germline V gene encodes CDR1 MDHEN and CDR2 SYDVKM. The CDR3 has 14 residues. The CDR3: CASSIGGPNYGYTF. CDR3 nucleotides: TGTGCCAGCAGTATTGGCGGCCCTAACTATGGCTACACCTTC.

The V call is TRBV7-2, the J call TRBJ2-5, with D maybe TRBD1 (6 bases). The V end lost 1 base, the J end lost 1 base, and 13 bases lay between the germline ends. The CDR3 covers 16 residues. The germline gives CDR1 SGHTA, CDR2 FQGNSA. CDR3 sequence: CASSLGGWTAQETQYF. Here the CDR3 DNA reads TGTGCCAGCAGCTTAGGGGGGTGGACAGCCCAAGAGACCCAGTACTTC.

The CDR3 DNA sequence: TGTGCCAGCATTTCCTCCGGGACAGGGGGCACAGATACGCAGTATTTT. This sequence encodes CASISSGTGGTDTQYF. This chain connects TRBV28 to TRBJ2-3; 10 bases align to TRBD1. V lost 7 bases to trimming and J lost 1 base; unmatched junction nucleotides: 8. Per the germline V gene, CDR1 is MDHEN and CDR2 is SYDVKM. This CDR3 comprises 16 residues.

CDR3: CASTDSTVQETQYF. The CDR3 DNA follows: TGTGCCAGCACCGATTCAACAGTACAAGAGACCCAGTACTTC. The gene calls are TRBV28 and TRBJ2-5; D is uncertain. The V end was cut by 7 bases, the J end by 2 bases, with 14 bases between. Germline V gene lookup returns CDR1 MDHEN and CDR2 SYDVKM. CDR3 length: 14 residues.

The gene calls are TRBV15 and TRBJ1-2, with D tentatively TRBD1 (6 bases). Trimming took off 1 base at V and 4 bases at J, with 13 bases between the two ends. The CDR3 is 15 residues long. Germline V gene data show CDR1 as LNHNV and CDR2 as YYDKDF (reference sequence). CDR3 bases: TGTGCCACCAGCAGAGTCGTAGGGGGTGGCTATGGCTACACCTTC. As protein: CATSRVVGGGYGYTF.

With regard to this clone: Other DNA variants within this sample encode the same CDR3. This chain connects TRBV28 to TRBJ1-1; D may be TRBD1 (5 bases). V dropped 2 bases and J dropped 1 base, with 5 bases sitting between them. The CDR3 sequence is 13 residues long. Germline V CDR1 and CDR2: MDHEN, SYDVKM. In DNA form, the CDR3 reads TGTGCCAGCAGTTTAGACAGGAACACTGAAGCTTTCTTT. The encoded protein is CASSLDRNTEAFF.

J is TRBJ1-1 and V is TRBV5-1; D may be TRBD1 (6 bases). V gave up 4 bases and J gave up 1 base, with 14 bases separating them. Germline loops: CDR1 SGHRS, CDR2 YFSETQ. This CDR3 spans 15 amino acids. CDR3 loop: CASSLGGRRNTEAFF. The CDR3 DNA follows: TGCGCCAGCAGCCTCGGGGGGCGAAGGAACACTGAAGCTTTCTTT.

The CDR3 spells CASSLEGGRQGTDTQYF. The CDR3 DNA is TGCGCCAGCAGCCTTGAGGGGGGGCGGCAGGGCACAGATACGCAGTATTTT. This chain connects TRBV5-1 to TRBJ2-3; tentative D call: TRBD2 (7 bases). The V end was cut by 4 bases, the J end by 1 base, with 19 bases between. CDR3 length: 17 amino acids. Looked up from germline, CDR1 is SGHRS and CDR2 is YFSETQ.

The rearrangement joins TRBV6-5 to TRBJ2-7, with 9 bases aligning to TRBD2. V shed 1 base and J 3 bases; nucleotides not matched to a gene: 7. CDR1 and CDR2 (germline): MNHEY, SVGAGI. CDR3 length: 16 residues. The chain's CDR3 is CASSYWAGGSVYEQYF. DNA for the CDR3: TGTGCCAGCAGTTACTGGGCGGGGGGGTCGGTCTACGAGCAGTACTTC.

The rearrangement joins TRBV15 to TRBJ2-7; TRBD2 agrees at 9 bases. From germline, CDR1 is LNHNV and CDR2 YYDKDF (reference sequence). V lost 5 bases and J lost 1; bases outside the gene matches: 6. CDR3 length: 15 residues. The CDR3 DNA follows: TGTGCCACCAGCTCCGCCCTAGCGGGGTCCTACGAGCAGTACTTC. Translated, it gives CATSSALAGSYEQYF.

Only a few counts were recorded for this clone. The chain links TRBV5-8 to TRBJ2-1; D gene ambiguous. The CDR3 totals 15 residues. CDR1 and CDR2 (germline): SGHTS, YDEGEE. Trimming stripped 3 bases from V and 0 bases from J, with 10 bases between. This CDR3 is CASSSDWSSYNEQFF. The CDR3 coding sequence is TGTGCCAGCAGCTCCGACTGGTCCTCCTACAATGAGCAGTTCTTC.

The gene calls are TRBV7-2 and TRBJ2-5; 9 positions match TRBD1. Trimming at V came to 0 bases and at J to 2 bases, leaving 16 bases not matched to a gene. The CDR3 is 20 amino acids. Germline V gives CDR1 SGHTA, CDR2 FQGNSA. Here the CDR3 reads CASSLAVSTGGLVVQETQYF. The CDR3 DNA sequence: TGTGCCAGCAGCTTAGCGGTATCCACAGGGGGCTTGGTGGTTCAAGAGACCCAGTACTTC.

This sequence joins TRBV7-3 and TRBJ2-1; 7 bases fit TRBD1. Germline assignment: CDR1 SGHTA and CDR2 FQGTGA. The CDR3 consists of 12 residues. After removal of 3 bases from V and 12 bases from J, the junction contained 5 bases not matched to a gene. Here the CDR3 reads CASSFPGTAQFF. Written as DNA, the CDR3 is TGTGCCAGCAGCTTCCCCGGGACAGCGCAGTTCTTC.

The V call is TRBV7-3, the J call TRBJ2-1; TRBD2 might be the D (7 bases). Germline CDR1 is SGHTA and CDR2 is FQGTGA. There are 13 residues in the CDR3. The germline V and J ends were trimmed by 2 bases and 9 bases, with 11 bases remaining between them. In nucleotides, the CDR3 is TGTGCCAGCAGCTTAGGGGGGGCGGGTGAGCAGTTCTTC. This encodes CASSLGGAGEQFF.

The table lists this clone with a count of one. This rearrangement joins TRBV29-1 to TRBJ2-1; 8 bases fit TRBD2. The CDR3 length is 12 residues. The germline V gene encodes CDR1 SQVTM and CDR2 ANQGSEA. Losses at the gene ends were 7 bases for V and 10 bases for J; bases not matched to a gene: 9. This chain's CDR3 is CSAGGDVVEQFF. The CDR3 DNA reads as TGCAGCGCCGGGGGGGACGTAGTCGAGCAGTTCTTC.

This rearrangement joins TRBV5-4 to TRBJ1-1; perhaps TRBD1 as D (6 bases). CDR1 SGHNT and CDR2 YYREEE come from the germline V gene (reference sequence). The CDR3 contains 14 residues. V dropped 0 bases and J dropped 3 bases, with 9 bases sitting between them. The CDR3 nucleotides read TGTGCCAGCAGCTTGGCTGGGGGCTACACTGAAGCTTTCTTT. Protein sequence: CASSLAGGYTEAFF.

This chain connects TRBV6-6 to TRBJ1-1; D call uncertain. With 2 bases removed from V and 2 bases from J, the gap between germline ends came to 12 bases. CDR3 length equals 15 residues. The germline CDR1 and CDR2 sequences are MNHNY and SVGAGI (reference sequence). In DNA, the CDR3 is TGTGCCAGCAGTTACGCGGGGATTACCAACACTGAAGCTTTCTTT. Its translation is CASSYAGITNTEAFF.

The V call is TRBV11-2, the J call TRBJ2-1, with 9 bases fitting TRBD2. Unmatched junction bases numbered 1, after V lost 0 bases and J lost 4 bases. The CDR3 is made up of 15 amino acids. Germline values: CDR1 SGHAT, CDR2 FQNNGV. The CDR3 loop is CASSLERGGYNEQFF. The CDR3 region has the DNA TGTGCCAGCAGCTTAGAGCGGGGGGGGTACAATGAGCAGTTCTTC.